This T cell receptor beta chain comes out of a study of blood T cell repertoires in COVID-19. In the study overall: Spain, Italy and the United States supplied samples that represented acute and convalescent COVID-19.

Assay: immunoSEQ multiplex PCR; the TCRdb copy retains only in-frame clones and omits some. The sample has more than 250,000 clones, 90% seen once. Enrolment of Seattle patients took place during active infection, and they were followed longitudinally. The sequencing sample was made of peripheral blood. This sequence was found in a woman aged 50 to 65 with COVID-19, enrolled during active disease.

For the CDR3, the DNA is TGTGCCAGCAGCTTAGCGGGAGGGCCCACAGATACGCAGTATTTT. It encodes CASSLAGGPTDTQYF. The chain employs TRBV7-2 and TRBJ2-3; the match to TRBD2 covers 7 bases. V trimming: 0 bases; J trimming: 2 bases; junction bases outside the gene matches: 2. Per the germline V gene, CDR1 is SGHTA and CDR2 is FQGNSA. This CDR3 region has 15 residues. Drawing the rest from reference TRBV7-2 and TRBJ2-3, the complete variable domain is GAGVSQSPSNKVTEKGKDVELRCDPISGHTALYWYRQSLGQGLEFLIYFQGNSAPDKSGLPSDRFSAERTGGSVSTLTIQRTQQEDSAVYLCASSLAGGPTDTQYFGPGTRLTVL.